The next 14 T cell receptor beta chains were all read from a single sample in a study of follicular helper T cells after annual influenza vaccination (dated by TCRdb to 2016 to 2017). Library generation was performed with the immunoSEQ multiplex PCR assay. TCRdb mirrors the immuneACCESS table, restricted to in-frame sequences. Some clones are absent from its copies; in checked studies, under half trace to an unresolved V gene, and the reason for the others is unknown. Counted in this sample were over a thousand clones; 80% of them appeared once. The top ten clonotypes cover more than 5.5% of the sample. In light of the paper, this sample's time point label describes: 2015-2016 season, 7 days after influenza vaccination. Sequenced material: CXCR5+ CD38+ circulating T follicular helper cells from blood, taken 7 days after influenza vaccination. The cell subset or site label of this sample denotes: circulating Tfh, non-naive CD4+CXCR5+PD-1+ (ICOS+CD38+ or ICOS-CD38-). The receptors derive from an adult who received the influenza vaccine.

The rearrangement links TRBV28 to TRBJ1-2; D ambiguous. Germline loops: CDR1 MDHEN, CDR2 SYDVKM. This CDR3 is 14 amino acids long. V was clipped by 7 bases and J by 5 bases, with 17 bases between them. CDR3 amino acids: CASIAQTGGYGYTF. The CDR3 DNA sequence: TGTGCCAGCATCGCCCAGACGGGTGGATATGGCTACACCTTC.

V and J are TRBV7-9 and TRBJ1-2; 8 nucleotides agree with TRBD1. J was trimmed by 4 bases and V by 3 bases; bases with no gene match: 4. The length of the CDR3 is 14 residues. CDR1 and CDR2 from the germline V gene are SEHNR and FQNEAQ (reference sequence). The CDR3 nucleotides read TGTGCCAGCAGCTTCCCCGGGACAGGCTATGGCTACACCTTC. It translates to CASSFPGTGYGYTF.

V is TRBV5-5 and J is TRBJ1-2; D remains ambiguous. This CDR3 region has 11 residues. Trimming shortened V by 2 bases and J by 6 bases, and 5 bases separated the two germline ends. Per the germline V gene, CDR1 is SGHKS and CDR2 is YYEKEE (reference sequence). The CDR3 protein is CASSFNHGYTF. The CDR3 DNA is TGTGCCAGCAGCTTCAATCATGGCTACACCTTC.

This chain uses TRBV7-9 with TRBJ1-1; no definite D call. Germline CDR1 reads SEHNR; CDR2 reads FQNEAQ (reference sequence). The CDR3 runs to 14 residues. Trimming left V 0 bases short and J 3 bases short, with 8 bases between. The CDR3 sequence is CASSLAGSHTEAFF. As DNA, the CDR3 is TGTGCCAGCAGCTTAGCGGGCAGCCACACTGAAGCTTTCTTT.

The CDR3 loop is CASSPDRGRETQYF. In nucleotides, the CDR3 is TGTGCCAGCAGCCCGGACAGGGGGCGGGAGACCCAGTACTTC. The chain joins TRBV7-2 to TRBJ2-5; 11 nucleotides match TRBD1. Germline V gene lookup returns CDR1 SGHTA and CDR2 FQGNSA. This CDR3 spans 14 amino acids. The J segment lost 5 bases and the V segment lost 5 bases, leaving 4 bases of the junction unmatched. The full variable domain, in which reference TRBV7-2 and TRBJ2-5 provide the parts outside the CDR3, is GAGVSQSPSNKVTEKGKDVELRCDPISGHTALYWYRQSLGQGLEFLIYFQGNSAPDKSGLPSDRFSAERTGGSVSTLTIQRTQQEDSAVYLCASSPDRGRETQYFGPGTRLLVL.

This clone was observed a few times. The CDR3 DNA follows: TGCGCCAGCAGCCAAGCCGGGACAGGGCAATACGAGCAGTACTTC. Translation: CASSQAGTGQYEQYF. The gene calls are TRBV4-1 and TRBJ2-7; 9 bases map to TRBD1. The ends lost 1 base at V and 4 bases at J; junction bases unmatched: 5. Per germline, CDR1 MGHRA and CDR2 YSYEKL. The CDR3 sequence is 15 residues long.

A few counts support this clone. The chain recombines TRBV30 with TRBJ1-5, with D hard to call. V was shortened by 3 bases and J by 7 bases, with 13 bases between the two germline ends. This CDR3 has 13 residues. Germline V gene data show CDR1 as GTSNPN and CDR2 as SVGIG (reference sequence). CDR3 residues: CAWSYNEEQPQHF. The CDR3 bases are TGTGCCTGGAGCTACAATGAGGAGCAGCCCCAGCATTTT.

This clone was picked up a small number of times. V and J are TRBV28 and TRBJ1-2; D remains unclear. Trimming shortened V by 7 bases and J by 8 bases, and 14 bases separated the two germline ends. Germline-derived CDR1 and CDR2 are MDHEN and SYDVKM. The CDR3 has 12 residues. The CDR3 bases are TGTGCCAGCATTACTTCCGACCTCGGCTACACCTTC. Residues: CASITSDLGYTF.

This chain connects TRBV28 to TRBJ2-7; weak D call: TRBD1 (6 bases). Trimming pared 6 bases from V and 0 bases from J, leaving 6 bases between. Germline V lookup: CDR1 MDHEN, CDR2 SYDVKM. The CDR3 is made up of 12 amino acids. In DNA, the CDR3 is TGTGCCAGCAGACAGGGCTCCTACGAGCAGTACTTC. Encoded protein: CASRQGSYEQYF. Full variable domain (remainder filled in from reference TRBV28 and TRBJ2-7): DVKVTQSSRYLVKRTGEKVFLECVQDMDHENMFWYRQDPGLGLRLIYFSYDVKMKEKGDIPEGYSVSREKKERFSLILESASTNQTSMYLCASRQGSYEQYFGPGTRLTVT.

This chain's CDR3 is CASSQAVGAKQFF. CDR3 in DNA: TGTGCCAGCAGTCAGGCAGTTGGGGCGAAGCAGTTCTTC. The genes are TRBV6-5 and TRBJ2-1; tentative D call: TRBD1 (5 bases). CDR1 and CDR2 from the germline V gene are MNHEY and SVGAGI. This CDR3 is built from 13 residues. The germline V and J ends were trimmed by 5 bases and 11 bases, with 16 bases remaining between them.

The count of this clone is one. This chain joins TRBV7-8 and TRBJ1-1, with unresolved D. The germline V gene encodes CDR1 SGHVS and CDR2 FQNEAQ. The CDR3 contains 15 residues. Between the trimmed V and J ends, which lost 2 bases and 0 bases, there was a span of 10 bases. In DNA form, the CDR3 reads TGTGCCAGCAGCTTAAACGTTGCGGTGAACACTGAAGCTTTCTTT. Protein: CASSLNVAVNTEAFF.

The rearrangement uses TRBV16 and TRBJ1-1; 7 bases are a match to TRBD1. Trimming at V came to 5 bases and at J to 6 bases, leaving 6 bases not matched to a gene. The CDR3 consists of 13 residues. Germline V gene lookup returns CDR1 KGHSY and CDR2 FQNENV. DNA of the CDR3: TGTGCCAGCAGCGCAGGGGGAGGACCTGAAGCTTTCTTT. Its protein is CASSAGGGPEAFF.

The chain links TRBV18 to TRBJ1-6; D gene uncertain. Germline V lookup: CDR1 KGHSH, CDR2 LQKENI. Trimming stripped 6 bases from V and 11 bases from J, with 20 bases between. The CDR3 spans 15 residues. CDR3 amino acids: CASSMSGWPQAPLHF. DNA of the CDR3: TGTGCCAGCTCGATGTCCGGGTGGCCCCAGGCACCCCTCCACTTT.

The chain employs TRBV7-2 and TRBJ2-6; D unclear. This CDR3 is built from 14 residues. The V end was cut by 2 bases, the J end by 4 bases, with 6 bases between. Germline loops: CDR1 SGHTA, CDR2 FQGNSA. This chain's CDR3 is CASSLPRGANVLTF. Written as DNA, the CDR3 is TGTGCCAGCAGCTTACCCCGAGGGGCCAACGTCCTGACTTTC.